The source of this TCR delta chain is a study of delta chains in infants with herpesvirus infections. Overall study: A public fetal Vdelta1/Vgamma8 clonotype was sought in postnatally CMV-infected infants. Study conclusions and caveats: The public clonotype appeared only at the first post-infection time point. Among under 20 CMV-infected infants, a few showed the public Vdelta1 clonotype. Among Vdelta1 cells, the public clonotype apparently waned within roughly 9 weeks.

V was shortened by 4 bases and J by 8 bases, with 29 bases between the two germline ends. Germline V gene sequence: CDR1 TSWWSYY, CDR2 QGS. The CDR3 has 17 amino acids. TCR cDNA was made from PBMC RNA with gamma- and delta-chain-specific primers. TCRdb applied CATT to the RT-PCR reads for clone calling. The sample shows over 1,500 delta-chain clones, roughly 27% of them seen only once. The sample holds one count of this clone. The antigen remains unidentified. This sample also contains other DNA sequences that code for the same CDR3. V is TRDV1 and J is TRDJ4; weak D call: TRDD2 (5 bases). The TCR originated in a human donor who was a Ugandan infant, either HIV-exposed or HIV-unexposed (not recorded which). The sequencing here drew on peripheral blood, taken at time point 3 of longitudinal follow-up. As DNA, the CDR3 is TGTGCTCTTGGGGCTATTCCTGAGGGAACTACCAAGGGCCCGCTGATCTTT. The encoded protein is CALGAIPEGTTKGPLIF.